This T cell receptor beta chain came from a study of T cells in Graves' hyperthyroidism and ophthalmopathy. A few counts support this clonotype. The CDR3 regions of TCR beta were amplified from RNA transcripts. The study used the HTBI primer set for a first-round RT-PCR of the TCR CDR3. TCRdb reprocessed the multiplex PCR reads via MiXCR and lists one record per CDR3 protein. Among some 180,000 distinct CDR3 sequences listed, about 17% were seen once. This CDR3 is built from 17 residues. V lost 1 base to trimming and J lost 7 bases; unmatched junction nucleotides: 16. Germline V gene sequence: CDR1 DFQATT, CDR2 SNEGSKA (reference sequence).

V gene TRBV20-1 combines with J gene TRBJ2-3; 8 positions match TRBD2. The receptor was isolated from a woman aged 50 to 65 with Graves' hyperthyroidism. Sequencing used blood. The CDR3 reads CSARVSVRGVPSNTQYF. In DNA form, the CDR3 reads TGCAGTGCTAGAGTATCTGTGCGGGGGGTACCGTCGAATACGCAGTATTTT.